Listed here is a single T cell receptor beta chain. This receptor's antigen is unknown. No per-base quality is available; no much larger clone lies one base away. This record comes from a study of blood T cells in healthy people across ages (dated by TCRdb to about 2015). Study-level background: In model experiments, roughly one uniquely barcoded TCR beta cDNA molecule per two T cells was captured by template switching. To track age-related changes in TCR beta repertoire diversity, the study relied on deep sequencing normalized with unique cDNA molecular identifiers. Donors were grouped into four age groups: young (average about 15 years), middle-aged (around 39), aged (around 62) and long-lived (about 82). To avoid experimental bias, donors of different ages were distributed randomly across sequencing lanes. Using the same blood draw, the study looked at two additional independent replicas of 1 million unique cDNA reads for two donors, one aged 18 to 30 and the other aged 80 or older. General conclusions and limits of the study: The CMV infection status of donors was not known, potentially confounding age-related changes in expanded clonotypes. Observed TCR beta diversity per million T cells fell roughly linearly with age, and a significant reduction was already apparent by age roughly 40. Compared with the aged group, the long-lived group had more naive CD4+ T cells, fewer expanded clones and increased TCR diversity, a pattern suggesting age selection. The percentage of naive T cells measured by flow cytometry correlated strongly with observed TCR beta diversity. Estimates of total diversity based on one million sequenced T cells were regarded as lower bounds and as underestimates. Because profiling used bulk unsorted PBMCs, naive and antigen-experienced compartments could not be compared conclusively.

Library construction relied on 5' RACE. Instrument used: Illumina HiSeq 2500. The second PCR ran for about 7 to 11 cycles and used a J-beta primer mix along with a sample-barcoded 5' primer. Each TCR beta cDNA molecule received a unique molecular identifier from a template-switch 5' adaptor carrying 12 random nucleotides. Each sample yielded at least 2.5 million CDR3-containing paired-end reads. First-strand cDNA synthesis was performed from all RNA using the Mint cDNA synthesis kit, with priming by a TRBC-specific oligonucleotide. All cDNA was treated with uracil-DNA glycosylase and then went through a first 18-cycle PCR with the universal primers M1SS and BC2_uni_R. The published analysis was carried out like this. For normalization, 1 million high-quality reads were randomly selected from each sample, with every read carrying a distinct molecular identifier. Reads sharing molecular identifiers were discarded rather than binned into consensus sequences. CDR3 identification, clonotype clustering and error correction used MiTCR with a Q25 quality threshold and the strictest error-elimination algorithm. Lower-bound total TCR beta diversity was estimated with a nonparametric unseen species model using Euler transformation. The public reads were reanalyzed by TCRdb: fastp trimming at Q25, MiXCR alignment, in-frame beta chains only. Rows are unified per CDR3 protein, each entry keeping the most common DNA and genes. V and J calls and clone size were set by TCRdb, not the authors. This sample has some 920,000 distinct CDR3 sequences in its table, and just over 50% of those were observed once. Of the sample, about a fifth falls within the top ten clones.

V ends up 2 bases short and J 4 bases short, with an unmatched junction base count of 7. The CDR3 runs 16 residues from the cysteine to the phenylalanine. The DNA shown is the 48-base CDR3, in frame from base 1. Reading the germline V gene gives CDR1 KGHSH and CDR2 LQKENI. The donors were under 40 Caucasian individuals from Russia, aged roughly 6 to 95 years, who were systemically healthy. About 10 milliliters of peripheral blood were drawn from each donor into EDTA-treated Vacutainer tubes. Ficoll-Paque density-gradient centrifugation was used to isolate PBMCs, with at least 6.5 million per sample. Total RNA was extracted from PBMCs with Trizol reagent, with at least 5.5 micrograms obtained per sample. The percentages of naive CD45RAhigh/CD27high T cells were determined by flow cytometry on a PBMC aliquot from every donor.

The receptor's source is a woman aged 60-75 years in good health. The sequencing sample was made of blood. The chain was built from TRBV18 and TRBJ2-2, and 7 junction bases match TRBD2. The nucleotide sequence reads TGTGCCAGCTCACCAAGTCCTAGCGGAGTCACCGGGGAGCTGTTTTTT. It encodes CASSPSPSGVTGELFF.